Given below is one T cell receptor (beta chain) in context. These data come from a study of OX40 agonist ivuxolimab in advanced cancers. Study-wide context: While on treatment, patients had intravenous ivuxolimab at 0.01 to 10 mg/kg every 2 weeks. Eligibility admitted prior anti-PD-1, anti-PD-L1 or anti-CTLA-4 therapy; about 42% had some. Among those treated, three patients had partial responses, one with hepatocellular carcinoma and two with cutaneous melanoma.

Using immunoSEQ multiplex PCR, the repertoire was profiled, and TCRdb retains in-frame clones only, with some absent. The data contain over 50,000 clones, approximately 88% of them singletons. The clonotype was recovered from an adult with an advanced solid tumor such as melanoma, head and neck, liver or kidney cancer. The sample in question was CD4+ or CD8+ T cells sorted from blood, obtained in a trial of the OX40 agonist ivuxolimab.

DNA for the CDR3: TGTGCCAGCAGGACTAGCGGTGACAAAAACATTCAGTACTTC. It is translated as CASRTSGDKNIQYF. The chain has TRBV5-4 and TRBJ2-4; TRBD2 agrees at 9 bases. The V gene end was trimmed by 5 bases and the J gene end by 3 bases; junction bases not matched to a gene: 3. Germline CDR1 reads SGHNT; CDR2 reads YYREEE (reference sequence). The length of the CDR3 is 14 residues.